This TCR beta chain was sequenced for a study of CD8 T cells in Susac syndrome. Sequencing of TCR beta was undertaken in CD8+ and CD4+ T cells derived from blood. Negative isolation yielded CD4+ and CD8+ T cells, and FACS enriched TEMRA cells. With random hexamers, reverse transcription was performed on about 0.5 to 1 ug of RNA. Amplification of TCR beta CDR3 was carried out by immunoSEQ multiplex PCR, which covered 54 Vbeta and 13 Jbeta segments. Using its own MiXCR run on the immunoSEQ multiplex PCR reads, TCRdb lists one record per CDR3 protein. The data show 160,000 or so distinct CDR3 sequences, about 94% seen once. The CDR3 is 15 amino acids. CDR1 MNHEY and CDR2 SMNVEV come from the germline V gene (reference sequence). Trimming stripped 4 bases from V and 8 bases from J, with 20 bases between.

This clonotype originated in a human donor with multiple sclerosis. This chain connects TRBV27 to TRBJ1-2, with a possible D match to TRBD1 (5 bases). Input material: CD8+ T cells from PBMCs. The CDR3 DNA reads TGTGCCAGCAGTTCTTTCCTCGGGGCCCTTTCGGGCTACACCTTC. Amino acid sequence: CASSSFLGALSGYTF.